Presented here are 11 T cell receptor beta chains from one specimen sequenced in a study of T cell repertoires in cytomegalovirus infection (dated by TCRdb to between 2017 and 2020). These TCRs' antigens remain unknown. The instrument was an Illumina HiSeq 1500. The public reads were reprocessed in TCRdb via fastp at Q25 and MiXCR, keeping in-frame beta chains. One record per CDR3 amino acid sequence lists the most common genes and DNA. The sample contains about 55,000 distinct CDR3 sequences, 20% to 25% of them found a single time. The ten biggest clones cover around 64% of the sample. The treatment or condition tag for this specimen amounts to: in vitro stimulation with specific CMV peptide epitopes to enrich CMV-specific T cells. Sequenced material: CD8+ T cells from cultured PBMCs, taken from culture after CMV antigen stimulation. These receptors all stem from a human donor in good health (CMV status not recorded). Some clones in this sample may be carry-over from other donors' samples.

A word on this clonotype: A read error is possible here, since a much larger clone lies one base away. The chain uses TRBV6-1 and TRBJ2-1; D is ambiguous. The germline V gene encodes CDR1 MNHNS and CDR2 SASEGT. The CDR3 has 15 residues. V was trimmed by 5 bases and J by 6 bases, leaving 17 bases between them. The DNA for the CDR3 is TGTGCCAGCAGTACCCAAGCGAGAGTGGCCAATGAGCAGTTCTTC. Protein: CASSTQARVANEQFF.

This clonotype has a handful of counts. A read error may account for a junction end that differs from germline. The J gene is TRBJ2-5, the V gene TRBV12-3 or TRBV12-4, with a tentative D call TRBD1 (5 bases). There are 14 residues in the CDR3. The CDR3 spells CASSSDRYQKTQYF. CDR3 DNA sequence: TGTGCCAGCAGTTCAGACAGATACCAAAAGACCCAGTACTTC.

The chain links TRBV7-9 to TRBJ2-1; D is perhaps TRBD2 (6 bases). Looked up from germline, CDR1 is SEHNR and CDR2 is FQNEAQ (reference sequence). The CDR3 extends over 13 amino acids. The ends were cut back, 8 bases at V and 9 bases at J, with 17 bases in the middle. The CDR3 is CASQLGGISEQFF. The CDR3 nucleotides are TGTGCCAGCCAACTTGGGGGGATAAGTGAGCAGTTCTTC.

This chain uses TRBV7-6 with TRBJ2-2; weak D call: TRBD2 (5 bases). CDR1 SGHVS and CDR2 FNYEAQ come from the germline V gene. The CDR3 sequence is 15 residues long. Trimming shortened V by 3 bases and J by 4 bases, and 12 bases separated the two germline ends. The CDR3 is CASSLTGSITGELFF. CDR3 in DNA: TGTGCCAGCAGCTTGACGGGATCGATCACCGGGGAGCTGTTTTTT.

CDR3 nucleotide sequence: TGTGCCAGCAGTTACTCGAGTTATAACGAGCAGTACTTC. This codes for CASSYSSYNEQYF. This chain joins TRBV6-2 or TRBV6-3 and TRBJ2-7; D unclear. V lost 0 bases and J lost 5, with 8 bases in between. The CDR3 loop spans 13 amino acids. Per germline, CDR1 MNHEY and CDR2 SVGEGT.

This clonotype showed up just a few times. CDR3 bases: TGTGCCAGCAGCCCCTCGGGACCGGCAAGGGGCTACACCTTC. This codes for CASSPSGPARGYTF. The rearrangement joins TRBV9 to TRBJ1-2, with a weak D call TRBD1 (5 bases). This CDR3 contains 14 residues. V shed 4 bases and J shed 8 bases, with 18 bases lying between them. Germline CDR1 reads SGDLS; CDR2 reads YYNGEE. The variable domain in full, completed from reference TRBV9 and TRBJ1-2, reads DSGVTQTPKHLITATGQRVTLRCSPRSGDLSVYWYQQSLDQGLQFLIQYYNGEERAKGNILERFSAQQFPDLHSELNLSSLELGDSALYFCASSPSGPARGYTFGSGTRLTVV.

J is TRBJ2-7 and V is TRBV7-9; TRBD2 matches 7 bases. V lost 2 bases and J lost 3; bases outside the gene matches: 7. Germline V gives CDR1 SEHNR, CDR2 FQNEAQ (reference sequence). This CDR3 spans 15 amino acids. CDR3 loop: CASSLFAGEFYEQYF. Here the CDR3 DNA reads TGTGCCAGCAGCTTATTCGCGGGGGAATTCTACGAGCAGTACTTC.

The chain uses TRBV27 and TRBJ1-1; D unclear. The CDR3 sequence is 13 residues long. Germline loops: CDR1 MNHEY, CDR2 SMNVEV (reference sequence). The V and J ends lost 6 bases and 6 bases respectively, with 14 bases between them. The CDR3 coding sequence is TGTGCCAGCAGCTTACACCCCGGGGCTGAAGCTTTCTTT. It yields the protein CASSLHPGAEAFF.

There are a few counts of this clonotype. V is TRBV7-2 and J is TRBJ2-1; the match to TRBD1 covers 7 bases. J lost 5 bases, V lost 1 base, and 8 bases had no gene match. This CDR3 has 16 amino acids. Per the germline V gene, CDR1 is SGHTA and CDR2 is FQGNSA. The CDR3 region has the DNA TGTGCCAGCAGCTTAGTTCCAGACAGGGCAAACAATGAGCAGTTCTTC. Translating gives CASSLVPDRANNEQFF.

The CDR3 here is CASRGLGEQYF. Written as DNA, the CDR3 is TGTGCCAGCAGGGGACTAGGCGAGCAGTACTTC. The chain joins TRBV12-3 or TRBV12-4 to TRBJ2-7, with 8 nucleotides matching TRBD2. Trimming at V came to 6 bases and at J to 6 bases, leaving 1 base not matched to a gene. CDR3 length equals 11 residues.

V usage is TRBV7-2 and J usage is TRBJ1-5, with D possibly matching TRBD1 (6 bases). The CDR3 consists of 14 residues. The V gene's germline CDR1 is SGHTA and CDR2 FQGNSA. The V gene lost 5 bases and the J gene lost 4 bases, with 12 bases spanning the gap. CDR3 nucleotides: TGTGCCAGCAGCGAGGGACACGCAAATCAGCCCCAGCATTTT. This translates into CASSEGHANQPQHF.